This T cell receptor (beta chain) was retrieved from a study of cytomegalovirus exposure and HLA in healthy donors (dated by TCRdb to about 2017). A note on the overall study: The roughly 670 repertoires of the first cohort and the roughly 110 validation repertoires were produced on the same platform, according to a later analysis. To predict cytomegalovirus infection status, the study brought together high-throughput TCR immunosequencing, statistical association of individual TCRs with disease status, and machine learning. Along with the roughly 710-subject first cohort, a separate validation cohort of roughly 110 different subjects was used. The study aimed to test whether signatures of past pathogen exposure could be identified by cataloging public T cell receptors.

The library was produced with the immunoSEQ multiplex PCR assay. Turning to the authors' computational methods: A statistical classification framework was built to diagnose cytomegalovirus status from the catalog of TCR beta chain sequences. The table was pulled from immuneACCESS by TCRdb, which kept in-frame rearrangements only. Such tables lose some clones; where checked, under half of the loss comes from unresolved V genes, and the rest has no known cause. V and J calls and clone size are those listed in that table; D and trimming were worked out from the DNA. The sample profile shows some 140,000 clones; roughly 89% of them were found once. Around 9% of the sample is taken by the ten largest. A word on this clone: No cognate antigen has been identified for it. Per-base quality was not reported, and no clone a single base away is much larger than it.

General study outcomes and caveats: A few of the identified cytomegalovirus-associated TCR beta chains were confirmed in vitro to be specific for cytomegalovirus antigens. A later analysis found that TCRs clustered in the first cohort also tended to co-occur in the 110 or so validation repertoires, with 94% of cluster scores above 0. The authors suggested that the approach could potentially be generalized to other disease states and immunological phenotypes. Most TCR sequences were seen in very few donors, while some public TCRs were found in many individuals. All 120 or so repertoires were used to score co-occurrence in the validation cohort in a later analysis, because that analysis had no HLA typing for the cohort. The classifier was reported to diagnose cytomegalovirus status with high specificity and sensitivity in both the original cohort and the validation cohort. In the study, 150 to 200 TCR beta chains were listed as associated with cytomegalovirus.

According to the germline V gene, CDR1 reads LGHNA and CDR2 reads YNFKEQ. Inclusive of the bounding cysteine and phenylalanine, the CDR3 is 16 residues long. Left in the record is the CDR3 DNA by itself, 48 bases read in frame from the first base. From V the trimming removes 8 bases and from J it removes 0 bases, while the gene matches leave 10 bases of the junction unaccounted for. The donors belonged to the validation cohort of over a hundred subjects, which was separate from the approximately 700-subject first cohort. This TCR came from a woman between 18 and 29 years old in good health and CMV-seropositive. The sequence is built from TRBV4-2 and TRBJ2-3; a stretch of 8 junction bases matches TRBD2. The sequenced material came from PBMCs. The sequence in DNA is TGTGCCAGCGCTCTTACTACTAGCGGTAGCACAGATACGCAGTATTTT. Its translation reads: CASALTTSGSTDTQYF.